Below are 22 T cell receptor beta chains sequenced from a single sample in a study of blood T cell repertoires in COVID-19 (dated by TCRdb to 2020 to 2021). Library method: the immunoSEQ multiplex PCR assay. Held by TCRdb, this immuneACCESS table contains in-frame sequences only and omits some clones. Under half of the omission traces to an unresolved V gene where checked; the cause of the rest is unknown. Across this sample there are over 55,000 clones, with about 86% seen only once. The ten top clones hold about 9.1% of the sample. The sequenced material came from peripheral blood. All receptors derive from a man older than 75 with COVID-19, enrolled during active disease.

The rearrangement joins TRBV28 to TRBJ2-1, with D possibly being TRBD1 (5 bases). The germline CDR1 and CDR2 sequences are MDHEN and SYDVKM. This CDR3 is 12 amino acids long. Trimming stripped 10 bases from V and 6 bases from J, with 13 bases between. In nucleotides, the CDR3 is TGTGCCATAAGGGGCGGCCTCAATGAGCAGTTCTTC. It codes for CAIRGGLNEQFF.

This clone appeared a single time. This chain uses TRBV10-3 with TRBJ1-4; TRBD1 is a possible D gene (5 bases). CDR1 is ENHRY, CDR2 SYGVKD, per germline. Trimming pared 4 bases from V and 8 bases from J, leaving 14 bases between. There are 14 residues in the CDR3. CDR3 DNA: TGTGCCATCAGTGCAAGGGGTATGGAGGAAAAACTGTTTTTT. It is translated as CAISARGMEEKLFF.

The chain uses TRBV5-5 and TRBJ1-2, with 9 bases identical to TRBD1. Germline loops: CDR1 SGHKS, CDR2 YYEKEE (reference sequence). V lost 3 bases and J lost 8; bases outside the gene matches: 8. This CDR3 is 14 amino acids long. The CDR3 nucleotides are TGTGCCAGCAGCTGGGGACAGGGTCCGGGAGGCTACACCTTC. Its translation is CASSWGQGPGGYTF.

The chain has TRBV28 and TRBJ2-4; D perhaps matches TRBD1 (5 bases). The length of the CDR3 is 16 residues. The V and J ends lost 6 bases and 0 bases respectively, with 15 bases between them. The germline gives CDR1 MDHEN, CDR2 SYDVKM. CDR3 loop: CASSRTGSLAKNIQYF. The CDR3 bases are TGTGCCAGCAGCCGTACAGGATCCCTAGCCAAAAACATTCAGTACTTC.

The chain recombines TRBV28 with TRBJ2-7, with 11 bases lining up with TRBD2. The V gene end was trimmed by 1 base and the J gene end by 5 bases; junction bases not matched to a gene: 4. In germline, CDR1 is MDHEN, CDR2 SYDVKM. The CDR3 spans 15 residues. The CDR3 protein is CASSLLAGGPDEQYF. In nucleotides, the CDR3 is TGTGCCAGCAGTTTATTAGCGGGGGGGCCCGACGAGCAGTACTTC.

The rearrangement joins TRBV7-2 to TRBJ1-3, with D unresolved. The CDR3 has 14 amino acids. V lost 1 base, J lost 2 bases, and 6 bases lay in between. Germline CDR1 reads SGHTA; CDR2 reads FQGNSA. CDR3 loop: CASSLGVTGNTIYF. The CDR3 DNA reads TGTGCCAGCAGCTTAGGCGTTACTGGAAACACCATATATTTT.

V usage is TRBV6-4 and J usage is TRBJ1-1; D perhaps matches TRBD1 (5 bases). CDR1 is MRHNA and CDR2 is SNTAGT in the germline V gene. The CDR3 totals 10 residues. Trimming cost V 7 bases and J 6 bases, with 6 bases left between them. The CDR3 loop is CASKGAEAFF. CDR3 in DNA: TGTGCCAGCAAAGGGGCTGAAGCTTTCTTT.

The rearrangement links TRBV19 to TRBJ1-4; D possibly corresponds to TRBD1 (6 bases). CDR1 LNHDA and CDR2 SQIVND come from the germline V gene (reference sequence). V was pared by 7 bases and J by 4 bases, with 16 bases between. This CDR3 is built from 15 residues. The CDR3 loop is CASTLYRAGNEKLFF. The CDR3 coding sequence is TGTGCCAGTACCCTGTACAGGGCCGGTAATGAAAAACTGTTTTTT.

The chain has TRBV6-2 or TRBV6-3 and TRBJ2-1; TRBD1 matches at 8 bases. Trimming at V came to 6 bases and at J to 8 bases, leaving 6 bases not matched to a gene. The CDR3 has 13 residues. Germline values: CDR1 MNHEY, CDR2 SVGEGT. CDR3 residues: CASSWKTGDEQFF. CDR3 DNA sequence: TGTGCCAGCAGCTGGAAGACAGGGGATGAGCAGTTCTTC.

This chain connects TRBV7-6 to TRBJ1-1; maybe TRBD1 (5 bases). V lost 0 bases and J 2 bases, leaving 10 bases between the germline ends. Germline V lookup: CDR1 SGHVS, CDR2 FNYEAQ. This CDR3 spans 15 amino acids. In nucleotides, the CDR3 is TGTGCCAGCAGCTTAGCGCAGGGCACCAACACTGAAGCTTTCTTT. Protein sequence: CASSLAQGTNTEAFF.

The V gene is TRBV18, the J gene TRBJ1-2; D gene uncertain. Germline CDR1 and CDR2: KGHSH and LQKENI. The CDR3 spans 15 residues. The V end was cut by 0 bases, the J end by 7 bases, with 15 bases between. CDR3 region: CASSPPGMRAPGYTF. The DNA for the CDR3 is TGTGCCAGCTCACCACCGGGGATGAGGGCGCCTGGCTACACCTTC.

The chain links TRBV5-8 to TRBJ1-1, with 7 bases matching TRBD1. This CDR3 region has 17 residues. Trimming cost V 2 bases and J 1 base; bases outside gene matches: 11. Germline CDR1 SGHTS, CDR2 YDEGEE. CDR3 bases: TGTGCCAGCAGCTTCGTGGGGACAGCAGAGAAGAACACTGAAGCTTTCTTT. This translates into CASSFVGTAEKNTEAFF.

V usage is TRBV30 and J usage is TRBJ1-2, with D tentatively TRBD1 (5 bases). Looked up from germline, CDR1 is GTSNPN and CDR2 is SVGIG (reference sequence). CDR3 length equals 13 residues. V lost 7 bases and J lost 6, with 18 bases in between. CDR3 residues: CASLVGSGDGYTF. The CDR3 region has the DNA TGTGCCTCCCTAGTAGGGTCGGGGGATGGCTACACCTTC.

The J gene is TRBJ1-1, the V gene TRBV5-1, with TRBD1 matching over 7 bases. From germline, CDR1 is SGHRS and CDR2 YFSETQ. The CDR3 sequence is 16 residues long. V gave up 4 bases and J gave up 4 bases; unmatched junction bases: 13. The CDR3 region has the DNA TGCGCCAGCAGCAATCCGACAGGGCGGAAGGTCACTGAAGCTTTCTTT. This codes for CASSNPTGRKVTEAFF.

Here the CDR3 DNA reads TGTGCCAGCAGCTTGGTTACAGGGGGCCTCATGAACACCGGGGAGCTGTTTTTT. Translating gives CASSLVTGGLMNTGELFF. V usage is TRBV5-4 and J usage is TRBJ2-2; 9 bases align to TRBD1. CDR3 length: 18 residues. Trimming took 0 bases from V and 1 from J; bases not matched to a gene: 7. Germline V gene data show CDR1 as SGHNT and CDR2 as YYREEE (reference sequence).

This clone was counted once. This sequence joins TRBV6-2 or TRBV6-3 and TRBJ1-2, with D uncertain. Germline V gene sequence: CDR1 MNHEY, CDR2 SVGEGT. The CDR3 covers 12 residues. Trimming stripped 2 bases from V and 8 bases from J, with 9 bases between. The CDR3 region is CASSYPRGGYTF. For the CDR3, the DNA is TGTGCCAGCAGTTACCCAAGAGGAGGCTACACCTTC.

This sequence joins TRBV7-2 and TRBJ1-5; D unclear. Germline V gene data show CDR1 as SGHTA and CDR2 as FQGNSA. V lost 2 bases, J lost 7 bases, and 9 bases lay in between. This CDR3 region has 13 residues. The CDR3 here is CASSLRTGQPQHF. CDR3 coding DNA: TGTGCCAGCAGCTTACGGACGGGGCAGCCCCAGCATTTT.

The rearrangement joins TRBV11-2 to TRBJ1-4, with D hard to call. Germline V gene lookup returns CDR1 SGHAT and CDR2 FQNNGV. V was pared by 8 bases and J by 4 bases, with 11 bases between. This CDR3 comprises 13 residues. CDR3 sequence reads: CASSFGLNEKLFF. As DNA, the CDR3 is TGTGCCAGCTCCTTCGGACTTAATGAAAAACTGTTTTTT.

The rearrangement uses TRBV5-1 and TRBJ2-5, with 13 nucleotides matching TRBD2. Germline lookup yields CDR1 SGHRS and CDR2 YFSETQ. The CDR3 length is 16 residues. Trimming cost V 4 bases and J 1 base; bases outside gene matches: 4. CDR3 bases: TGCGCCAGCAGCCCGGGACTAGCGGGGAGCCAAGAGACCCAGTACTTC. Protein sequence: CASSPGLAGSQETQYF.

This chain joins TRBV11-3 and TRBJ2-2, with 7 bases fitting TRBD1. J lost 5 bases, V lost 5 bases, and 2 bases had no gene match. The CDR3 is 13 amino acids. CDR1 is SGHNT and CDR2 is YENEEA in the germline V gene. CDR3: CASSQTGTGELFF. The CDR3 nucleotides are TGTGCCAGCAGCCAGACAGGGACCGGGGAGCTGTTTTTT.

The rearrangement links TRBV29-1 to TRBJ2-5; tentative D call: TRBD1 (7 bases). The CDR3 totals 14 residues. V shed 3 bases and J shed 4 bases, with 15 bases lying between them. Germline V gene lookup returns CDR1 SQVTM and CDR2 ANQGSEA. The CDR3 bases are TGCAGCGTTGAGAGGCGACAGGGAGGAGAGACCCAGTACTTC. Translating gives CSVERRQGGETQYF.

This clone was recorded a few times. The chain couples TRBV7-6 to TRBJ1-3; the D is unclear. The CDR3 has 16 amino acids. Per germline, CDR1 SGHVS and CDR2 FNYEAQ. The V end lost 5 bases, the J end lost 0 bases, and 14 bases lay between the germline ends. The CDR3 spells CASSPTASPSGNTIYF. DNA of the CDR3: TGTGCCAGCAGCCCAACAGCCTCGCCCTCTGGAAACACCATATATTTT.